This section outlines one TCR beta chain sequence together with its context. This record comes from a study of OX40 agonist ivuxolimab in advanced cancers. TCRdb's copy holds only in-frame clones and misses some; the assay was immunoSEQ multiplex PCR. The repertoire has 99,000 or so clones, 90% to 95% of them found once; the top ten carry roughly 0.26%. Autoimmune disease history or systemic immunosuppression disqualified patients. The germline CDR1 and CDR2 sequences are MRHNA and SNTAGT. This CDR3 is 14 amino acids long. The V end was cut by 6 bases, the J end by 4 bases, with 13 bases between. Sequenced material: CD4+ or CD8+ T cells sorted from blood, taken in a trial of the OX40 agonist ivuxolimab. This TCR was recovered from an adult with an advanced solid tumor such as melanoma, head and neck, liver or kidney cancer. The chain uses TRBV6-4 and TRBJ2-1; weak D call: TRBD1 (6 bases). CDR3 sequence reads: CASSRKQGYNEQFF. The DNA of the CDR3 is TGTGCCAGCAGCAGAAAACAGGGTTACAATGAGCAGTTCTTC.